This T cell receptor (beta chain) stems from a study of T-cell memory formation after mild COVID-19 listed by TCRdb under 2021. Study-wide context: TCR sequence clusters from the two donors were largely donor specific. Longitudinal TCRalpha and TCRbeta repertoire sequencing tracked T-cell clones expanding and contracting after mild COVID-19 in two donors. The cohort was made up of two young adult volunteers, one female and one male, who were previously healthy. Here is what the overall study found, with its caveats: The detection of some responding clones in pre-infection memory suggests that pre-existing cross-reactive memory T cells joined the SARS-CoV-2 response. Whether the second-wave clones peaking on day 37 were SARS-CoV-2 specific was not confirmed. Clones that contracted from day 15 to 85 showed balanced CD4/CD8 phenotypes, whereas a second wave of clones that expanded from day 15 to 37 leaned towards CD4+. Contracting CD4+ clones appeared mostly in the CM and EM memory subsets, whereas CD8+ clones were enriched in EMRA. The study covered only a couple of mild cases, and larger cohorts including severe cases with pre-infection samples were considered necessary.

Sequencing relied on an Illumina NovaSeq 6000. TCRalpha and TCRbeta cDNA libraries were built by 5'RACE with constant-segment primers, adding sample barcodes and unique molecular identifiers. Trizol reagent was used to extract RNA from every sample. The libraries were amplified in two PCR steps, and the second step added a second sample barcode and Illumina TruSeq adapters. Libraries were sequenced on an Illumina NovaSeq with 2 x 150 bp paired-end reads. From the authors' description of their analysis: The reads were demultiplexed and collapsed into UMI-guided consensus sequences using migec v1.2.7. Using mixcr v2.1.11, the UMI consensuses were aligned to TRA and TRB V and J templates and assembled into clonotypes. Expanded or contracted clonotypes were those called significant by both edgeR and NoisET, with noise models trained on biological replicates. For edgeR calls, a false discovery rate-adjusted p below 0.01 and a log2 fold-change threshold of 1 were applied. As an exploratory analysis of dynamics, max-normalized trajectories of the 1000 most abundant clonotypes were examined with PCA combined with hierarchical clustering. Each responding clone was given a CD4 or CD8 phenotype based on the CD4+ and CD8+ repertoires, which had been sequenced separately. Using fastp trimming at Q25 and MiXCR clonotype assembly, TCRdb reanalyzed the public sequencing data and kept in-frame beta chains. CDR3 protein duplicates are merged, each entry listing the most common genes and DNA. The V and J calls here are based on TCRdb, not the publication. This sample has around 130,000 distinct CDR3 sequences in its table, and 5% to 6.5% of those were observed once. The biggest ten clones account for 2.2% of the sample.

Ficoll-Paque density gradient centrifugation was used to isolate PBMCs. Comments on this clonotype: This receptor's antigen is unknown. The input lacks base qualities; no much larger clone sits a single base away.

The CDR3, cysteine through phenylalanine, is 14 amino acids long. CDR3 DNA is the only sequence kept; it has 42 bases, read in frame from the first base. At the junction V is shortened by 2 bases and J by 7 bases, with 15 bases in between. The CDR1 and CDR2 encoded by the germline V gene are SGHRS and YFSETQ. Sequenced sample: PBMCs or a T cell subset sorted from them (not recorded which). The rearrangement joined TRBV5-1 to TRBJ1-2, with the identity of the D gene unclear. This clonotype was sampled from an adult woman who had mild COVID-19 (a few samples of this study predate the infection). The sample titles of this study are shuffled in the database, so cell type and time point are left out; the donor was told from shared clones. The CDR3 in this case is CASSFVPPDGGYTF. At the DNA level, the sequence is TGCGCCAGCAGCTTTGTTCCCCCGGACGGTGGCTACACCTTC.